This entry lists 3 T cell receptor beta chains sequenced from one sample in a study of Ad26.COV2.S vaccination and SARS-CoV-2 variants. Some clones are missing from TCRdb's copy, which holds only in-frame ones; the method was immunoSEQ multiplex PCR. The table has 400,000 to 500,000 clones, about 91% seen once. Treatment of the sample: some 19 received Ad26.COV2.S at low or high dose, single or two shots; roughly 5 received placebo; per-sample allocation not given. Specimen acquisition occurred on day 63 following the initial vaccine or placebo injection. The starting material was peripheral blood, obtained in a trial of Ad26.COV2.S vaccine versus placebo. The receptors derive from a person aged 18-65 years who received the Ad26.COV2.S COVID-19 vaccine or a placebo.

The CDR3: CASKSPGAYNEQFF. CDR3 DNA: TGTGCCAGCAAATCGCCGGGGGCCTACAATGAGCAGTTCTTC. The chain is built from TRBV28 and TRBJ2-1, with a possible D match to TRBD2 (6 bases). CDR1 and CDR2 (germline): MDHEN, SYDVKM. There are 14 residues in the CDR3. V gave up 7 bases and J gave up 2 bases, with 12 bases separating them.

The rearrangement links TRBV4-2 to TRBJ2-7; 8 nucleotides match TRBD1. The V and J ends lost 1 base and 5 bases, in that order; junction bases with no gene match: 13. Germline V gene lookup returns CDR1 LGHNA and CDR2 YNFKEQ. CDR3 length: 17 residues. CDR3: CASSQVAWVTGANEQYF. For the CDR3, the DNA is TGTGCCAGCAGCCAAGTGGCATGGGTGACAGGGGCCAACGAGCAGTACTTC.

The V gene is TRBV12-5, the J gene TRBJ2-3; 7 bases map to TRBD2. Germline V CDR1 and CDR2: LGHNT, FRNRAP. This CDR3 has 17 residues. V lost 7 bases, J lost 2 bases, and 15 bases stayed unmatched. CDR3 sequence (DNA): TGTGCTAGTGCCCCCGGTAAGACTAGCAGTATCACAGATACGCAGTATTTT. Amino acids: CASAPGKTSSITDTQYF.